This T cell receptor (beta chain) was documented in a study of Graves' ophthalmopathy and Graves' hyperthyroidism. Study-level findings and limits: The blood repertoire also included most expanded thyroid clonotypes above 0.001 frequency.

The length of the CDR3 is 16 residues. Germline assignment: CDR1 SEHNR and CDR2 FQNEAQ (reference sequence). Patients were excluded if they had other autoimmune diseases or uncontrolled infections, and likewise if pregnancy or lactation applied. The authors diagnosed from clinical symptoms, serum thyroxine, TRAb, thyroid ultrasound and orbital computed tomography. Fresh peripheral blood, 10 ml, was the PBMC source. Comments on this clonotype: No antigen is known for it.

Amplification of the TCR beta CDR3 regions used RNA transcripts (as template). A first-round RT-PCR used HTBI primers, followed by a second-round multiplex PCR. MiXCR, run by TCRdb on the multiplex PCR reads, gives a single entry per CDR3 protein. This sample has hundreds of thousands of distinct CDR3 sequences; 40% occur once, and the top ten carry about 40%. The TCR comes from an adult man with Graves' ophthalmopathy. The chain has TRBV7-9 and TRBJ2-7, with D possibly matching TRBD1 (7 bases). The better agreement between TRBJ2-1 and the DNA end casts doubt on the J call. Material for sequencing was peripheral blood. The CDR3 nucleotides are TGTGCCAGCAGCTTTAATCGACAGGGAGGTATGGATGAGCAGTTCTTC. Translating gives CASSFNRQGGMDEQFF.